This T cell receptor beta chain was observed in a study of Ad26.COV2.S vaccination and SARS-CoV-2 variants. Sequencing was performed with immunoSEQ multiplex PCR; in TCRdb, only in-frame clones are kept and a portion is missing. The data show nearly 400,000 clones, about nine tenths seen once. Treatment: roughly 20 received Ad26.COV2.S at low or high dose, single or two shots; about 5 received placebo; per-sample allocation not given. All samples were drawn on day 63, counting from the first vaccine or placebo injection. This clone was counted between two and nine times. The CDR3 spans 12 residues. V gave up 8 bases and J gave up 6 bases, with 10 bases separating them. The germline V gene encodes CDR1 SGHVS and CDR2 FNYEAQ.

This sample comprised peripheral blood, obtained in a trial of Ad26.COV2.S vaccine versus placebo. This clonotype was sampled from a person aged 18-65 years who received the Ad26.COV2.S COVID-19 vaccine or a placebo. This chain links TRBV7-6 with TRBJ2-2; D is possibly TRBD1 (6 bases). The CDR3 is CASYNRAGELFF. The CDR3 DNA reads TGTGCCAGCTATAACAGGGCCGGGGAGCTGTTTTTT.